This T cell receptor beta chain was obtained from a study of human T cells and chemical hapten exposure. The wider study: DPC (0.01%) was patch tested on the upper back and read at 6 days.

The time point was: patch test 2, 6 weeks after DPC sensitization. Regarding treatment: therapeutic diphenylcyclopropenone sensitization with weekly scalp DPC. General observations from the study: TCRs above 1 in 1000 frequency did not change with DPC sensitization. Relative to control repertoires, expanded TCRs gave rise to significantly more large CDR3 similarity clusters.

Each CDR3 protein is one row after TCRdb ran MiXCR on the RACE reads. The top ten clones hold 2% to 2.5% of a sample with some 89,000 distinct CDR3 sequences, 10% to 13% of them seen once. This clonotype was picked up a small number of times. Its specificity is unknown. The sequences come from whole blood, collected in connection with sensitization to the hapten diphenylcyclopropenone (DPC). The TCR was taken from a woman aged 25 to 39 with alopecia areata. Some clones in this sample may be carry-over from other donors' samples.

The CDR3 nucleotides are TGTGCCAGCAGCGCCGTTAGCAATCAGCCCCAGCATTTT. Its protein product is CASSAVSNQPQHF. This sequence joins TRBV9 and TRBJ1-5; D unclear. CDR1 and CDR2 (germline): SGDLS, YYNGEE. V was shortened by 3 bases and J by 0 bases, with 4 bases between the two germline ends. This CDR3 is 13 amino acids long.